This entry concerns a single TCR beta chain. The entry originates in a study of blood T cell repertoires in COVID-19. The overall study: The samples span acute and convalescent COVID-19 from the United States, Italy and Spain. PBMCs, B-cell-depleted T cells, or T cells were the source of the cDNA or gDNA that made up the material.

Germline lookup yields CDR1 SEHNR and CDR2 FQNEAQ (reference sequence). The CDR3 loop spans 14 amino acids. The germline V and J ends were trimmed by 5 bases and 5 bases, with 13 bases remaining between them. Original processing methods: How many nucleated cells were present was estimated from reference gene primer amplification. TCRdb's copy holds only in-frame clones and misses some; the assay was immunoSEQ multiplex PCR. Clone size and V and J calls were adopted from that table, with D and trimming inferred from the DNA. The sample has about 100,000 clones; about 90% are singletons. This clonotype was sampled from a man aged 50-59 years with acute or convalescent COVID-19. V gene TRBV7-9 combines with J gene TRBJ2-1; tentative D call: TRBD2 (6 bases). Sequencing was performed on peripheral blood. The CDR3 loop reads CASSVGGLHNEQFF. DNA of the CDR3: TGTGCCAGCAGCGTCGGGGGTCTCCACAATGAGCAGTTCTTC.